The next 23 T cell receptor beta chains were all read from a single sample in a study of T cells after yellow fever vaccination. TCRdb passed the 5' RACE reads through MiXCR, listing each CDR3 protein once. The table has about 220,000 distinct CDR3 sequences, approximately 3% seen once. Source: CD4+ T cells sorted from PBMCs, taken 10 days after the yellow fever booster vaccination. All receptors derive from a man aged 18 to 30 who received the YFV17D yellow fever vaccine.

The rearrangement links TRBV5-1 to TRBJ1-1, with TRBD1 matching 10 bases. The CDR3 has 15 amino acids. The germline V gene has CDR1 SGHRS and CDR2 YFSETQ. The J segment lost 0 bases and the V segment lost 7 bases, leaving 6 bases of the junction unmatched. In DNA, the CDR3 is TGCGCCAGCCCCGGGACAGGGGCTATGAACACTGAAGCTTTCTTT. Its translation: CASPGTGAMNTEAFF.

This chain's CDR3 is CASSQDRWAGNYGYTF. The CDR3 bases are TGTGCCAGCAGCCAAGATCGTTGGGCGGGGAACTATGGCTACACCTTC. The chain uses TRBV3-1 and TRBJ1-2; D gene uncertain. V was clipped by 0 bases and J by 2 bases, with 13 bases between them. The CDR3 extends over 16 amino acids. The germline V gene encodes CDR1 LGHDT and CDR2 YNNKEL (reference sequence).

This clonotype occurred many times. The chain joins TRBV12-3 or TRBV12-4 to TRBJ1-1; D is ambiguous. V dropped 1 base and J dropped 4 bases, with 10 bases sitting between them. There are 14 residues in the CDR3. For the CDR3, the DNA is TGTGCCAGCAGTTTAGGGAGTCAGAGCACTGAAGCTTTCTTT. Protein: CASSLGSQSTEAFF.

Many counts were recorded for this clonotype. The chain recombines TRBV5-1 with TRBJ1-1; D possibly corresponds to TRBD1 (5 bases). This CDR3 contains 15 residues. The V end lost 2 bases, the J end lost 2 bases, and 13 bases lay between the germline ends. Germline lookup yields CDR1 SGHRS and CDR2 YFSETQ. The CDR3 nucleotides are TGCGCCAGCAGCTTTTCCCCAGGGCATAACACTGAAGCTTTCTTT. Translation: CASSFSPGHNTEAFF.

This chain links TRBV7-2 with TRBJ2-5, with 10 bases that match TRBD1. The V gene end was trimmed by 2 bases and the J gene end by 13 bases; junction bases not matched to a gene: 13. Per the germline V gene, CDR1 is SGHTA and CDR2 is FQGNSA. There are 15 residues in the CDR3. As DNA, the CDR3 is TGTGCCAGCAGCTTACCGGGACAGGGGAGGTACAGTCTGTACTTC. It specifies CASSLPGQGRYSLYF.

This clonotype has a handful of counts. The rearrangement joins TRBV7-6 to TRBJ1-3, with 7 bases aligning to TRBD1. Trimming cost V 4 bases and J 0 bases; bases outside gene matches: 6. The germline CDR1 and CDR2 sequences are SGHVS and FNYEAQ. This CDR3 is 16 amino acids long. DNA of the CDR3: TGTGCCAGCAGCTCAGGGGGACTGATCTCTGGAAACACCATATATTTT. It yields the protein CASSSGGLISGNTIYF.

This clonotype was counted many times. This chain connects TRBV23-1 to TRBJ2-3; 8 bases are a match to TRBD2. TRBV23-1 is recorded as an ORF, its role being uncertain. The CDR3 is 15 residues long. The V and J ends lost 2 bases and 3 bases, in that order; junction bases with no gene match: 4. The CDR3 DNA is TGCGCCAGCAGTCAAGGTAGCGGGGAGACAGATACGCAGTATTTT. Protein product: CASSQGSGETDTQYF.

This clonotype was counted only a few times. The rearrangement links TRBV7-9 to TRBJ2-3; the D gene is possibly TRBD1 (6 bases). V lost 5 bases, J lost 4 bases, and 19 bases lay in between. The CDR3 is 16 residues long. The germline V gene encodes CDR1 SEHNR and CDR2 FQNEAQ (reference sequence). The CDR3 nucleotides read TGTGCCAGCAGCCCCATCATTGAACAGGGCCCAGATACGCAGTATTTT. This encodes CASSPIIEQGPDTQYF.

This clonotype has a handful of counts. This chain connects TRBV20-1 to TRBJ1-5, with a weak D call TRBD1 (6 bases). V lost 6 bases, J lost 5 bases, and 23 bases lay in between. The germline gives CDR1 DFQATT, CDR2 SNEGSKA (reference sequence). The CDR3 is made up of 16 amino acids. CDR3 residues: CSAGPWGGKGDQPQHF. The CDR3 DNA sequence: TGCAGTGCCGGCCCATGGGGGGGGAAGGGGGATCAGCCCCAGCATTTT.

This clonotype was seen only a few times. The J gene is TRBJ2-3, the V gene TRBV7-3; 10 nucleotides match TRBD2. CDR1 is SGHTA, CDR2 FQGTGA, per germline. This CDR3 comprises 15 residues. The V and J ends lost 2 bases and 6 bases, in that order; junction bases with no gene match: 5. CDR3 sequence reads: CASSLERGGSDTQYF. The CDR3 DNA is TGTGCCAGCAGCTTAGAGCGGGGGGGCTCGGATACGCAGTATTTT.

The sample holds a few counts of this clonotype. The chain joins TRBV4-1 to TRBJ1-2; weak D call: TRBD1 (5 bases). The CDR3 is made up of 16 amino acids. The germline CDR1 and CDR2 sequences are MGHRA and YSYEKL. The V and J ends lost 3 bases and 0 bases respectively, with 14 bases between them. CDR3 in DNA: TGCGCCAGCAGCCAGCGGGGGGTACCGCCTAACTATGGCTACACCTTC. The encoded protein is CASSQRGVPPNYGYTF.

This clonotype was counted only a few times. This chain uses TRBV7-9 with TRBJ1-6, with D hard to call. The CDR3 consists of 13 residues. CDR1 and CDR2 from the germline V gene are SEHNR and FQNEAQ (reference sequence). V lost 5 bases and J lost 13, with 15 bases in between. The CDR3 loop is CASSPSDLAPLHF. The CDR3 DNA reads TGTGCCAGCAGCCCCTCCGACCTGGCGCCCCTCCACTTT.

In its sample, this clonotype was seen a few times. The V gene is TRBV5-1, the J gene TRBJ2-7; 7 nucleotides agree with TRBD1. Unmatched junction bases numbered 4, after V lost 3 bases and J lost 4 bases. The CDR3 spans 13 residues. Germline V CDR1 and CDR2: SGHRS, YFSETQ. CDR3: CASSSQGTYEQYF. The CDR3 region has the DNA TGCGCCAGCAGCTCACAGGGGACATACGAGCAGTACTTC. Full variable domain (rest looked up from reference TRBV5-1 and TRBJ2-7): KAGVTQTPRYLIKTRGQQVTLSCSPISGHRSVSWYQQTPGQGLQFLFEYFSETQRNKGNFPGRFSGRQFSNSRSEMNVSTLELGDSALYLCASSSQGTYEQYFGPGTRLTVT.

This clonotype has only a few counts. The chain couples TRBV2 to TRBJ2-3; D perhaps matches TRBD1 (6 bases). This CDR3 comprises 14 residues. With 4 bases removed from V and 1 base from J, the gap between germline ends came to 9 bases. Germline V gives CDR1 SNHLY, CDR2 FYNNEI. In nucleotides, the CDR3 is TGTGCCAGCAGTGGGGACACCGGCACAGATACGCAGTATTTT. Its translation: CASSGDTGTDTQYF.

This clonotype was counted between two and nine times. This rearrangement joins TRBV15 to TRBJ1-6; 8 positions match TRBD1. This CDR3 has 14 residues. V lost 3 bases and J lost 11; bases outside the gene matches: 6. The germline V gene has CDR1 LNHNV and CDR2 YYDKDF (reference sequence). The CDR3 loop reads CATSSDRGGPPLHF. Written as DNA, the CDR3 is TGTGCCACCAGCAGTGACAGGGGAGGACCACCCCTCCACTTT.

The CDR3 nucleotides are TGTGCCAGCAGCTTCCGACAGGGGGCGAACACCGGGGAGCTGTTTTTT. Protein product: CASSFRQGANTGELFF. The genes are TRBV7-2 and TRBJ2-2; 9 nucleotides align to TRBD1. The CDR3 covers 16 residues. Per the germline V gene, CDR1 is SGHTA and CDR2 is FQGNSA. After removal of 3 bases from V and 0 bases from J, the junction contained 2 bases not matched to a gene.

This chain uses TRBV7-9 with TRBJ2-7, with 10 bases lining up with TRBD2. The CDR3 consists of 16 residues. CDR1 and CDR2 from the germline V gene are SEHNR and FQNEAQ (reference sequence). Trimming at V came to 5 bases and at J to 3 bases, leaving 10 bases not matched to a gene. The CDR3 DNA reads TGTGCCAGCAGCCCGAGACGTAGCGGGGGGAGCTACGAGCAGTACTTC. Its translation is CASSPRRSGGSYEQYF. Based on the CDR3 plus reference TRBV7-9 and TRBJ2-7, the full variable domain is DTGVSQNPRHKITKRGQNVTFRCDPISEHNRLYWYRQTLGQGPEFLTYFQNEAQLEKSRLLSDRFSAERPKGSFSTLEIQRTEQGDSAMYLCASSPRRSGGSYEQYFGPGTRLTVT.

J is TRBJ1-2 and V is TRBV6-5; D call uncertain. In germline, CDR1 is MNHEY, CDR2 SVGAGI. With 5 bases removed from V and 8 bases from J, the gap between germline ends came to 21 bases. The length of the CDR3 is 15 residues. The DNA of the CDR3 is TGTGCCAGCAGTGCCGACGGAGTCGGAGGCCTGGGCTACACCTTC. It codes for CASSADGVGGLGYTF.

V and J are TRBV5-4 and TRBJ2-7; 10 positions match TRBD1. V shed 4 bases and J 4 bases; nucleotides not matched to a gene: 8. This CDR3 has 15 amino acids. The germline gives CDR1 SGHNT, CDR2 YYREEE (reference sequence). CDR3 sequence reads: CASSLPGQGLYEQYF. In DNA form, the CDR3 reads TGTGCCAGCAGCCTTCCGGGACAGGGGCTTTACGAGCAGTACTTC. Together with reference TRBV5-4 and TRBJ2-7, the CDR3 gives the full variable domain: ETGVTQSPTHLIKTRGQQVTLRCSSQSGHNTVSWYQQALGQGPQFIFQYYREEENGRGNFPPRFSGLQFPNYSSELNVNALELDDSALYLCASSLPGQGLYEQYFGPGTRLTVT.

This clonotype was recorded at least ten times. The V gene is TRBV20-1, the J gene TRBJ1-1; D unresolved. CDR3 length: 15 residues. V lost 3 bases and J 4 bases, leaving 18 bases between the germline ends. The germline V gene has CDR1 DFQATT and CDR2 SNEGSKA (reference sequence). Written as DNA, the CDR3 is TGCAGTGCTAGTGGTTCCCCAGTGGATAGCACTGAAGCTTTCTTT. It codes for CSASGSPVDSTEAFF.

This clonotype was seen ten or more times. The J gene is TRBJ1-4, the V gene TRBV5-1, with unresolved D. The CDR3 is made up of 15 amino acids. Trimming cost V 4 bases and J 6 bases, with 16 bases left between them. From germline, CDR1 is SGHRS and CDR2 YFSETQ. CDR3 nucleotide sequence: TGCGCCAGCAGCCTGGGCCCCGTAGGAGATGAAAAACTGTTTTTT. Translation gives CASSLGPVGDEKLFF.

This clonotype has only a few counts. The chain employs TRBV28 and TRBJ2-2, with 14 positions matching TRBD2. Germline V gene lookup returns CDR1 MDHEN and CDR2 SYDVKM. J was trimmed by 3 bases and V by 6 bases; bases with no gene match: 12. This CDR3 comprises 19 residues. CDR3 region: CASSQRRTSGGIHTGELFF. In nucleotides, the CDR3 is TGTGCCAGCAGCCAACGGCGGACTAGCGGGGGGATACACACCGGGGAGCTGTTTTTT.

At least ten counts were recorded for this clonotype. The chain combines TRBV9 with TRBJ1-5; D might be TRBD1 (5 bases). This CDR3 spans 13 amino acids. Trimming removed 3 bases from V and 4 bases from J, with 8 bases in between. CDR1 and CDR2 (germline): SGDLS, YYNGEE. CDR3 in DNA: TGTGCCAGCAGCGCAGACAGTAATCAGCCCCAGCATTTT. Protein sequence: CASSADSNQPQHF.